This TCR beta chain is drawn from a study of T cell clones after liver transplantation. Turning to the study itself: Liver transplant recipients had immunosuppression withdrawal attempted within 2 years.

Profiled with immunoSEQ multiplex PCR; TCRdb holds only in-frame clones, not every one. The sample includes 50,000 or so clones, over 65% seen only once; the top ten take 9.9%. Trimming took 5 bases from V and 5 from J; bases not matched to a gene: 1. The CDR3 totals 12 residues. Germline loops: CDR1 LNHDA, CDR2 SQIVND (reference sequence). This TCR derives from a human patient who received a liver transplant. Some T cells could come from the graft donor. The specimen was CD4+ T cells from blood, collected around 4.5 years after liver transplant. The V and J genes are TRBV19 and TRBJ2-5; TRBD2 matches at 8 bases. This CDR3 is CASSPGGETQYF. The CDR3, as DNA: TGTGCCAGTAGTCCGGGGGGGGAGACCCAGTACTTC.